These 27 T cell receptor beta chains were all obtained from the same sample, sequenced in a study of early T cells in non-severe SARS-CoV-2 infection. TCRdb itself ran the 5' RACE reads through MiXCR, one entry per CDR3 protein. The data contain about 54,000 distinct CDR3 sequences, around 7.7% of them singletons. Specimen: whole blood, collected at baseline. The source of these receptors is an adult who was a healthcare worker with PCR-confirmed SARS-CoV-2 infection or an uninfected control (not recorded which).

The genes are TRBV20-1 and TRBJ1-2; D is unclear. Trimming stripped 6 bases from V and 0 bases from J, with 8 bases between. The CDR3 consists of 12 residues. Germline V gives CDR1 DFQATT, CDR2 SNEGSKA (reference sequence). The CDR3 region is CSASGANYGYTF. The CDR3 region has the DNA TGCAGTGCCTCCGGAGCTAACTATGGCTACACCTTC.

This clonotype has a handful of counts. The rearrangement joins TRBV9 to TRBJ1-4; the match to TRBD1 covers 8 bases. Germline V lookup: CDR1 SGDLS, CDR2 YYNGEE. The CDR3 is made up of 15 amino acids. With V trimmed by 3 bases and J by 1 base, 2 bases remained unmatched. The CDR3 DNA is TGTGCCAGCAGCGCAGGGGGCTTAACTAATGAAAAACTGTTTTTT. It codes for CASSAGGLTNEKLFF.

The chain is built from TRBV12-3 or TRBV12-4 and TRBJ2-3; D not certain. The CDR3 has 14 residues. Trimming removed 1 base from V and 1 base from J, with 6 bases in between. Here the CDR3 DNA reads TGTGCCAGCAGTTTAGTTCCGGGCACAGATACGCAGTATTTT. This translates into CASSLVPGTDTQYF.

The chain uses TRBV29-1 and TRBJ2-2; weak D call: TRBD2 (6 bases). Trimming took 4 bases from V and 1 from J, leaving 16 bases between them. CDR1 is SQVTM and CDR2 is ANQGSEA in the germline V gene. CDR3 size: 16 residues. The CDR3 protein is CSVAGSGTLNTGELFF. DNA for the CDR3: TGCAGCGTTGCGGGTAGCGGTACCTTGAACACCGGGGAGCTGTTTTTT.

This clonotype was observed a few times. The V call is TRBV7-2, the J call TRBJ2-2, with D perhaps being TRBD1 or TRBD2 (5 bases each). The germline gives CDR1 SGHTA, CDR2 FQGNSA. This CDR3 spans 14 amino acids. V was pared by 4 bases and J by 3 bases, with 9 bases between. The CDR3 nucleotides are TGTGCCAGCAGCTCGGGACCGTACACCGGGGAGCTGTTTTTT. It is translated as CASSSGPYTGELFF.

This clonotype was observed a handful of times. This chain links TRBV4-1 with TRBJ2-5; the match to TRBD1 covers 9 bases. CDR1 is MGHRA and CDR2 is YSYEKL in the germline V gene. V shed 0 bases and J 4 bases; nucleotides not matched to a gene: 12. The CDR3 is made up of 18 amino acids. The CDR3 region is CASSQDLYPGQGRETQYF. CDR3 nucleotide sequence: TGCGCCAGCAGCCAAGATCTTTACCCGGGACAGGGTAGAGAGACCCAGTACTTC.

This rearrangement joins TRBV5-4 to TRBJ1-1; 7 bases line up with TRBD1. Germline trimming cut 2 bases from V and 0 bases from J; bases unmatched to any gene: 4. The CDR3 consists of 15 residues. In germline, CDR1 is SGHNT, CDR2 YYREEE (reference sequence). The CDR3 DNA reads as TGTGCCAGCAGCTTTCGGGACAGATTGAACACTGAAGCTTTCTTT. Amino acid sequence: CASSFRDRLNTEAFF.

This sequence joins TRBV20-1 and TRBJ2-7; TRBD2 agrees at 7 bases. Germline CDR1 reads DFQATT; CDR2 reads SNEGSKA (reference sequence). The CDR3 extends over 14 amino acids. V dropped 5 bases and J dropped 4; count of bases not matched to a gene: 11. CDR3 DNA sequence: TGCAGTGCTCTCCCGGCGGGAGAGCTATACGAGCAGTACTTC. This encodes CSALPAGELYEQYF.

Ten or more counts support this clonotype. CDR3: CATSDRVSYEQYF. The CDR3 DNA reads TGTGCCACCAGTGACCGAGTATCCTACGAGCAGTACTTC. V is TRBV24-1 and J is TRBJ2-7; the D is unclear. This CDR3 has 13 residues. The germline V gene has CDR1 KGHDR and CDR2 SFDVKD. The germline V and J ends were trimmed by 4 bases and 1 base, with 7 bases remaining between them.

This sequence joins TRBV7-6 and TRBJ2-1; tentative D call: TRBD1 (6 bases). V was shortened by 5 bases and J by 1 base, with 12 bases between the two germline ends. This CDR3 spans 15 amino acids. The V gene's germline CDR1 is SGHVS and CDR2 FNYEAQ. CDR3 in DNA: TGTGCCAGCAGCCCAGCCAGGGGTTCCTACAATGAGCAGTTCTTC. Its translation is CASSPARGSYNEQFF.

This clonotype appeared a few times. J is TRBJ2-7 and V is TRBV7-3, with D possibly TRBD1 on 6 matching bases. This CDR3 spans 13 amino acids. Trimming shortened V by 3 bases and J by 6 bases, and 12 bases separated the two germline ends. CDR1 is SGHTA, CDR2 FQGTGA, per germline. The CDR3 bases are TGTGCCAGCAGCTTTGGACAGAAAGGCGAGCAGTACTTC. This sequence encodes CASSFGQKGEQYF.

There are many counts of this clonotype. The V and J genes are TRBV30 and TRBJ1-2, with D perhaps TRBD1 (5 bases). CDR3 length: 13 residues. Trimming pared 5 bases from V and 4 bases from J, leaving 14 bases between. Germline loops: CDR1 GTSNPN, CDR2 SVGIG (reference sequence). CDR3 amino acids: CAWHRDRPYGYTF. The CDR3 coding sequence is TGTGCCTGGCATAGGGACCGCCCCTATGGCTACACCTTC.

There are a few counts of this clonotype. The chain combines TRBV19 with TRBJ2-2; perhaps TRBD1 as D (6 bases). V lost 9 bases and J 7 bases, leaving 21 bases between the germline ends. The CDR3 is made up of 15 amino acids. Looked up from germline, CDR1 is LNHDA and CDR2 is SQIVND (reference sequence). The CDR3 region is CASTMGRGLDGELFF. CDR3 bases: TGTGCCAGCACTATGGGCAGGGGATTGGACGGGGAGCTGTTTTTT.

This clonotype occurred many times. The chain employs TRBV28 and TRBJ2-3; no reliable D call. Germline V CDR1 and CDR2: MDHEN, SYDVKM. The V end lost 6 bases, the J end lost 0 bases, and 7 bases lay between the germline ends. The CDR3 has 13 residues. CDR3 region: CASRPGSTDTQYF. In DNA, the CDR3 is TGTGCCAGCAGACCTGGTAGCACAGATACGCAGTATTTT.

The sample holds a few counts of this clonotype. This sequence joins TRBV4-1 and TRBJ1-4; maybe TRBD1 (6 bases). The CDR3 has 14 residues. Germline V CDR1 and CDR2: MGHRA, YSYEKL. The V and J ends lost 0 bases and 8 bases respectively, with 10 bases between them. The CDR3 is CASSQEPGVEKLFF. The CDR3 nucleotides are TGCGCCAGCAGCCAAGAGCCAGGGGTCGAAAAACTGTTTTTT.

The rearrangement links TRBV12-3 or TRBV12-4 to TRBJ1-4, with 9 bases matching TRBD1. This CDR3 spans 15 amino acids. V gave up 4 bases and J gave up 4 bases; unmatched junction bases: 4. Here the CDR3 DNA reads TGTGCCAGCAGTTACCCGGGACAGGGTAATGAAAAACTGTTTTTT. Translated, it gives CASSYPGQGNEKLFF.

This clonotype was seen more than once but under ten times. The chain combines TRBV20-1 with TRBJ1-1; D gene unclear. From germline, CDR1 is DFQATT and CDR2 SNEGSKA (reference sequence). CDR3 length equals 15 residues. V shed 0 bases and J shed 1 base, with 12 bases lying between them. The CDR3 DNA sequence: TGCAGTGCTAGAGATGGCCCGGAGCCGAACACTGAAGCTTTCTTT. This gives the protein CSARDGPEPNTEAFF.

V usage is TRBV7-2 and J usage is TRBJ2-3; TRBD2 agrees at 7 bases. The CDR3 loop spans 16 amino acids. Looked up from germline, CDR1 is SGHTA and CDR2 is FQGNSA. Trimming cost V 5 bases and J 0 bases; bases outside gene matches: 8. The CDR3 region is CASSRGSGTSTDTQYF. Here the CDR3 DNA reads TGTGCCAGCAGCCGCGGCAGCGGGACTAGCACAGATACGCAGTATTTT.

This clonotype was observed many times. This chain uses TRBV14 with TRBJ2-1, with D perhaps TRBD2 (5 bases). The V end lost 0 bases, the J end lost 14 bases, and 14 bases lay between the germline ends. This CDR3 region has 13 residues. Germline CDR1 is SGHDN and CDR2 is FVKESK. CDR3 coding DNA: TGTGCCAGCAGCCAAGATAACCCGGGAAGGAAGTTCTTC. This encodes CASSQDNPGRKFF.

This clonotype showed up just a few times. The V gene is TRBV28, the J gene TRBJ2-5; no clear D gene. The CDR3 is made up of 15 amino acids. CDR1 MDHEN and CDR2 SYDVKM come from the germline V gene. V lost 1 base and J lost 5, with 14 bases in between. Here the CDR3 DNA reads TGTGCCAGCAGTTTATATCAGGCATTGGGGGAGACCCAGTACTTC. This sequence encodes CASSLYQALGETQYF.

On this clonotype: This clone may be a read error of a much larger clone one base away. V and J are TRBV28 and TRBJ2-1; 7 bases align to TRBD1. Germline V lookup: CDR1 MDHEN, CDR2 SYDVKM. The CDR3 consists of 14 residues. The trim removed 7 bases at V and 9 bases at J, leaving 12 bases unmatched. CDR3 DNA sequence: TGTGCCAGCACCTCCCGGGACAGAATGTGTGAGCAGTTCTTC. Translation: CASTSRDRMCEQFF. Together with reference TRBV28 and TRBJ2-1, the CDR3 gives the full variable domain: DVKVTQSSRYLVKRTGEKVFLECVQDMDHENMFWYRQDPGLGLRLIYFSYDVKMKEKGDIPEGYSVSREKKERFSLILESASTNQTSMYLCASTSRDRMCEQFFGPGTRLTVL.

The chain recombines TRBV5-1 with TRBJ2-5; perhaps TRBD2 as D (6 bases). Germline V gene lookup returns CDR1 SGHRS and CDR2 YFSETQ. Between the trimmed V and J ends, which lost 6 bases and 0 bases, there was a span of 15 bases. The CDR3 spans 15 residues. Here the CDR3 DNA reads TGCGCCAGCAAGCAGGGCGGGAAGTACCAAGAGACCCAGTACTTC. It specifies CASKQGGKYQETQYF.

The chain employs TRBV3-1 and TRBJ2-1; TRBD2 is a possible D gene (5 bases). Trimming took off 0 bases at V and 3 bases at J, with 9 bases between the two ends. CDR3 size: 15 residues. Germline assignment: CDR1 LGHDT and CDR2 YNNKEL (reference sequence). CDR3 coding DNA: TGTGCCAGCAGCCAAGAAGCGGCCCTCTACAATGAGCAGTTCTTC. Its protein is CASSQEAALYNEQFF.

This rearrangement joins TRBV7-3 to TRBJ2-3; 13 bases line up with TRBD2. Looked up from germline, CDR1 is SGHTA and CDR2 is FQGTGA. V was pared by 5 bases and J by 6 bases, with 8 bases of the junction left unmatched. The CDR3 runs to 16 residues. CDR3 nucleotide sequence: TGTGCCAGCAGCAAGAGGACTAGCGGGAGCTCGGATACGCAGTATTTT. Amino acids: CASSKRTSGSSDTQYF.

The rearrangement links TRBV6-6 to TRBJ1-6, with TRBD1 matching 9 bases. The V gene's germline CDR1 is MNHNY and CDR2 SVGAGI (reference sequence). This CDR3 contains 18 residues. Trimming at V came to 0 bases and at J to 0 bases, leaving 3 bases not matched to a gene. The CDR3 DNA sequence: TGTGCCAGCAGTTACTCGGGACAGGGAAGCTCCTATAATTCACCCCTCCACTTT. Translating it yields CASSYSGQGSSYNSPLHF.

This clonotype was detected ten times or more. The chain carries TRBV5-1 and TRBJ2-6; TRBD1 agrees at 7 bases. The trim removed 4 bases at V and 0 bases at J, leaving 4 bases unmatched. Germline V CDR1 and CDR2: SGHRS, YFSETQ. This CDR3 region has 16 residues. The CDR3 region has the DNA TGCGCCAGCAGCGAGGGGGACAGCTCTGGGGCCAACGTCCTGACTTTC. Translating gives CASSEGDSSGANVLTF.

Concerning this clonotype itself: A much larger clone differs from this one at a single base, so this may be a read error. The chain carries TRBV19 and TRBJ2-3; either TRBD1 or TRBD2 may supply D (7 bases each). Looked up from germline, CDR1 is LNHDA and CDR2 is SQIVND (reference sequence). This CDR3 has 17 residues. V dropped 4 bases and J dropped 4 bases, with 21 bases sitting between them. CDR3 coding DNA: TGTGCCAGTAGTACAGATCTAGCGGACAGGTCATCAGATACGCAGTATTTT. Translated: CASSTDLADRSSDTQYF.